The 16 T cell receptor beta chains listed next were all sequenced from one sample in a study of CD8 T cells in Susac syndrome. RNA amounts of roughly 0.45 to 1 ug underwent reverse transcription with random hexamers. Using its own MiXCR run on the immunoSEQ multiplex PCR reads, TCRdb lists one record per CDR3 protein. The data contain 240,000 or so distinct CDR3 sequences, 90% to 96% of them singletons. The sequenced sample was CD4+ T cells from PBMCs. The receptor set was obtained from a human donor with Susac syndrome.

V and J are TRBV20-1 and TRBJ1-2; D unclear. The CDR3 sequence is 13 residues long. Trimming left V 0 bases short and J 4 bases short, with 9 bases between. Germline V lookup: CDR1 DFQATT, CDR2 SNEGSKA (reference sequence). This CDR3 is CSARDPGSYGYTF. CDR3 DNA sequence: TGCAGTGCTAGAGATCCGGGGAGCTATGGCTACACCTTC.

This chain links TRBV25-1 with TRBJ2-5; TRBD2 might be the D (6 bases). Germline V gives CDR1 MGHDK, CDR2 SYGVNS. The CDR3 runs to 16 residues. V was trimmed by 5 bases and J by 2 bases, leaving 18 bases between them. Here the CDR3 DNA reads TGTGCCAGCAGTCAAGCGGGCACCCTACCGCAAGAGACCCAGTACTTC. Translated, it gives CASSQAGTLPQETQYF.

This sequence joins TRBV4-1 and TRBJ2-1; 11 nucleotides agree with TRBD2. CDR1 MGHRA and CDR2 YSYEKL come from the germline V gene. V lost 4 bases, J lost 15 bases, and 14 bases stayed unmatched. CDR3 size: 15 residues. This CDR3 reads CASSPYQTSGTSRFF. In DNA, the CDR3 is TGCGCCAGCAGCCCTTATCAGACTAGCGGGACATCTAGGTTCTTC.

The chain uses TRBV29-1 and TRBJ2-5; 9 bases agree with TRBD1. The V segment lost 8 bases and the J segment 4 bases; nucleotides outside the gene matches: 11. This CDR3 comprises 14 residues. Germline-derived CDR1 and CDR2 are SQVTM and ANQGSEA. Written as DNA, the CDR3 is TGCAGCAAGAGAGGGACAGGGAGAACAGAGACCCAGTACTTC. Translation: CSKRGTGRTETQYF.

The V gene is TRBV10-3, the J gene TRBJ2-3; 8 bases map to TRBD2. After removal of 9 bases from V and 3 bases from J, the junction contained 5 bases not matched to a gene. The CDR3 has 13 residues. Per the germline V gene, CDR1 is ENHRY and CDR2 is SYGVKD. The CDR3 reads CAMKRERTDTQYF. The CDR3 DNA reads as TGTGCCATGAAGCGGGAGAGGACAGATACGCAGTATTTT.

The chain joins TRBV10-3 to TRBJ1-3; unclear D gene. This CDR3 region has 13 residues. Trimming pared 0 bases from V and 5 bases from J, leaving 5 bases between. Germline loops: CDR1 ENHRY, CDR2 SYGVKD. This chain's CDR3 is CAISESNRNTIYF. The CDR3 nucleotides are TGTGCCATCAGTGAGTCGAACCGAAACACCATATATTTT.

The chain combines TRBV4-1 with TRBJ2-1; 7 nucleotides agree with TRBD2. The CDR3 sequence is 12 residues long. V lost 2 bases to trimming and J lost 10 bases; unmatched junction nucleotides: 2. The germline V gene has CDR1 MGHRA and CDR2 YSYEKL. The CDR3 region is CASSQMGGEQFF. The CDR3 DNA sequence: TGCGCCAGCAGCCAAATGGGGGGGGAGCAGTTCTTC.

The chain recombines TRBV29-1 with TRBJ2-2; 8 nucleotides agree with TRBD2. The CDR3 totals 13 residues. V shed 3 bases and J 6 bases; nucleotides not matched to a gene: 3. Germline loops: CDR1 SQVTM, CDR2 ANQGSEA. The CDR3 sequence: CSVDETSAGELFF. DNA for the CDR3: TGCAGCGTTGATGAGACTAGCGCCGGGGAGCTGTTTTTT.

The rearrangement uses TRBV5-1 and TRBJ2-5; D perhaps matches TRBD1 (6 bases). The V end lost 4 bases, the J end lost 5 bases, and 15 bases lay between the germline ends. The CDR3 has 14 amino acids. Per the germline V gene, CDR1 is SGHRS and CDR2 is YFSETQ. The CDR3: CASSPRDTRETQYF. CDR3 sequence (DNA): TGCGCCAGCAGCCCACGGGACACTCGGGAGACCCAGTACTTC.

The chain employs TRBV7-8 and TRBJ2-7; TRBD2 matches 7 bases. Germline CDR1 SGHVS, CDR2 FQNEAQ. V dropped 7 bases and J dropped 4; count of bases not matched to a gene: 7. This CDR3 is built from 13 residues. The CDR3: CASTGRTRYEQYF. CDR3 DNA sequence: TGTGCCAGCACCGGACGGACTAGGTACGAGCAGTACTTC.

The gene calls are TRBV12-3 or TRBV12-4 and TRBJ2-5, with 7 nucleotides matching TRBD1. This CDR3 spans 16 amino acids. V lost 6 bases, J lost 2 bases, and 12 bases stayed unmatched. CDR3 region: CASRSYLSGQQETQYF. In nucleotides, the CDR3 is TGTGCCAGCAGGTCCTACCTCTCGGGACAGCAAGAGACCCAGTACTTC.

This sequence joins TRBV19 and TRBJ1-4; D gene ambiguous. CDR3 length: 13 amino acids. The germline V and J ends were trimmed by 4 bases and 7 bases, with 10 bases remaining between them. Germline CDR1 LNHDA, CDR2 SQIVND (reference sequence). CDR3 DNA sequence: TGTGCCAGTAGTAGGAGACTCGGTGAAAAACTGTTTTTT. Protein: CASSRRLGEKLFF.

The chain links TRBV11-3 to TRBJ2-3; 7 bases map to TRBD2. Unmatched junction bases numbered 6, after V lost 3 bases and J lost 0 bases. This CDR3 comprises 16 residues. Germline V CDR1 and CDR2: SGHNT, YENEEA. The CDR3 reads CASSFRLATSTDTQYF. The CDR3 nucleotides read TGTGCCAGCAGCTTCAGACTAGCTACGAGCACAGATACGCAGTATTTT.

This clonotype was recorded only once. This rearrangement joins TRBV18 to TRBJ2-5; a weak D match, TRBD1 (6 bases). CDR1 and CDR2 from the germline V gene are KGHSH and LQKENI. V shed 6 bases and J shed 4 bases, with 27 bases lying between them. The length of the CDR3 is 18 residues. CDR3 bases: TGTGCCAGCTCCCTCCCCGGGATAGGACAGCGCGTCGGAGAGACCCAGTACTTC. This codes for CASSLPGIGQRVGETQYF.

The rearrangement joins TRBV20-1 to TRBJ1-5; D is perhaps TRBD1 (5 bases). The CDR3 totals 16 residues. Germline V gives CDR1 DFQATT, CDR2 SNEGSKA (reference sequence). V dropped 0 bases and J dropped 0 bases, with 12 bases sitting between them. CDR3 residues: CSARESRGYSNQPQHF. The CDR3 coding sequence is TGCAGTGCTAGAGAATCAAGGGGTTATAGCAATCAGCCCCAGCATTTT.

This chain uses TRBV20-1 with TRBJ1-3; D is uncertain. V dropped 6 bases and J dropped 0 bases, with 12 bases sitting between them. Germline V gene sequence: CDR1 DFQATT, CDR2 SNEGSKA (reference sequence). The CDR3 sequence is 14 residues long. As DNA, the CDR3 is TGCAGTGCCTTACGACACGACTCTGGAAACACCATATATTTT. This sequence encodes CSALRHDSGNTIYF.